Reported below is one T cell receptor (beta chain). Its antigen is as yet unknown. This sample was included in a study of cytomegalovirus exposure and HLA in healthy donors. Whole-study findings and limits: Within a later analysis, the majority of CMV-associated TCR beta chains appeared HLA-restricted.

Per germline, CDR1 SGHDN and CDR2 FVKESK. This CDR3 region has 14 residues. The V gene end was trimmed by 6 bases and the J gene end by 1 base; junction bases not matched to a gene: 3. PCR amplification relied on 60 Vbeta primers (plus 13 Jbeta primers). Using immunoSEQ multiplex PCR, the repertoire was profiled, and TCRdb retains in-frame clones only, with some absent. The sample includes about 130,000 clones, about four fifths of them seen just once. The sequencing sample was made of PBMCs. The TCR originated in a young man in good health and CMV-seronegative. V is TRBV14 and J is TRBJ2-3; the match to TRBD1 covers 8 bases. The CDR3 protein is CASRQTGGTDTQYF. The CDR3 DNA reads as TGTGCCAGCAGGCAGACAGGGGGCACAGATACGCAGTATTTT.